The following is a TCR beta chain sequence with its context. In the authors' workflow: Amplification of reference gene primers provided the estimated nucleated cell counts. The data were produced by immunoSEQ multiplex PCR, yet TCRdb's version contains in-frame clones alone and is incomplete. Clone size and the V and J calls come from that table; the DNA yielded D and trimming. The top ten clones hold 20% to 25% of a sample with about 110,000 clones, less than 85% of them seen once. This CDR3 is 20 amino acids long. This sample was included in a study of blood T cell repertoires in COVID-19. Study details: Collection of acute and convalescent COVID-19 samples took place in the United States, Italy and Spain. The analysed material was cDNA or gDNA that came from T cells, B-cell-depleted T cells, or PBMCs.

This TCR came from a man between 70 and 80 years old with active or convalescent COVID-19. The chain joins TRBV21-1 to TRBJ2-2; the table's D call of TRBD1 was not tested on the DNA. TRBV21-1 counts as a pseudogene. The material sequenced was peripheral blood. CDR3 region: CASSKDLAGQGPSSTGELFF. CDR3 DNA: TGTGCCAGCAGCAAAGATTTGGCGGGACAGGGTCCCTCGAGCACCGGGGAGCTGTTTTTT.